A single sample is the source of the 2 T cell receptor beta chains below, sequenced in a study of blood T cell repertoires in COVID-19. The assay was immunoSEQ multiplex PCR, and TCRdb's table has in-frame clones only and misses some. The sample has 200,000 to 250,000 clones, 84% seen once; the top ten hold roughly 5%. The sample consisted of peripheral blood. The source is a woman between 55 and 75 years old who had recovered from COVID-19.

The rearrangement links TRBV12-3 or TRBV12-4 to TRBJ1-2; D remains ambiguous. V lost 7 bases, J lost 6 bases, and 12 bases lay in between. There are 12 residues in the CDR3. In nucleotides, the CDR3 is TGTGCCAGCATCCTCCCCGGGGATGGCTACACCTTC. Amino acid sequence: CASILPGDGYTF.

This clone was observed a single time. This sequence joins TRBV7-8 and TRBJ1-5; D is uncertain. Germline values: CDR1 SGHVS, CDR2 FQNEAQ. V dropped 2 bases and J dropped 6 bases, with 8 bases sitting between them. The CDR3 is made up of 13 amino acids. In nucleotides, the CDR3 is TGTGCCAGCAGCTTATCGGAGGTTCAGCCCCAGCATTTT. Translating gives CASSLSEVQPQHF. Using reference TRBV7-8 and TRBJ1-5 for the parts outside the CDR3, the full variable domain is GAGVSQSPRYKVAKRGQDVALRCDPISGHVSLFWYQQALGQGPEFLTYFQNEAQLDKSGLPSDRFFAERPEGSVSTLKIQRTQQEDSAVYLCASSLSEVQPQHFGDGTRLSIL.